The following is a TCR beta chain sequence with its context. Its binding antigen is unknown. At one boundary the junction diverges from the germline segment, which might be a read error. These data are taken from a study of blood T cells in healthy people across ages (dated by TCRdb to about 2015). Background for the entire study: In model experiments, template switching captured roughly one uniquely barcoded TCR beta cDNA molecule for every two T cells. The study measured age-related changes in TCR beta repertoire diversity using deep sequencing normalized with unique cDNA molecular identifiers. The donors were divided into four age groups: young (average about 15 years), middle-aged (around 41), aged (under 70) and long-lived (about 79). Donors of different ages were randomly distributed across sequencing lanes to avoid experimental bias. The study analyzed two additional independent replicas of 1 million unique cDNA reads from the same blood draw for two donors, one aged 18 to 29 and one aged 80 or older.

Preparation of the library involved 5' RACE. The instrument given in TCRdb is Illumina HiSeq 2500. A second PCR of roughly 7 to 12 cycles was performed with a sample-barcoded 5' primer and a J-beta primer mix. A unique molecular identifier was introduced onto each TCR beta cDNA molecule by a template-switch 5' adaptor carrying 12 random nucleotides. Each sample yielded at least 3 million CDR3-containing paired-end reads. First-strand cDNA synthesis was performed from all RNA using the Mint cDNA synthesis kit, with priming by a TRBC-specific oligonucleotide. After uracil-DNA glycosylase treatment, a first 18-cycle PCR used universal primers M1SS and BC2_uni_R on all cDNA. Processing in the source paper ran as follows. For normalization, 1 million high-quality reads, each with a distinct molecular identifier, were randomly selected from each sample. Reads sharing molecular identifiers were discarded rather than binned into consensus sequences. MiTCR, set to a Q25 quality threshold and the strictest error-elimination algorithm, was used for CDR3 identification, clonotype clustering and error correction. A nonparametric unseen species model with Euler transformation was used to estimate a lower bound on total TCR beta diversity. TCRdb reran the public reads through fastp at Q25 and MiXCR, keeping productive beta chains. Each entry merges the rows of one CDR3 protein and shows their most common DNA and genes. The V and J calls shown here were made by TCRdb, not taken from the authors' results. For this sample there are about 1,500,000 distinct CDR3 sequences; about 30% appear just once. The ten most abundant clones make up roughly 8% of the sample.

General study outcomes and caveats: Since profiling was done on bulk unsorted PBMCs, naive and antigen-experienced compartments could not be conclusively compared. Observed TCR beta diversity correlated strongly with the percentage of naive T cells measured by flow cytometry. Compared with the aged group, more naive CD4+ T cells, fewer expanded clones and increased TCR diversity were shown by the long-lived group, suggesting age selection. Observed TCR beta diversity per million T cells fell roughly linearly with age, and a significant reduction was already apparent by age around 40. Estimates of total diversity from one million sequenced T cells were regarded as lower bounds and underestimates. Because donor CMV infection status was unknown, age-related changes in expanded clonotypes were potentially confounded.

CDR1 ENHRY and CDR2 SYGVKD were looked up in the germline V gene. There are 13 amino acids in the CDR3, from cysteine to phenylalanine inclusive. The DNA shown is the 39-base CDR3, in frame from base 1. Donors were 39 systemically healthy Caucasian individuals from Russia aged roughly 6 to 90 years. Ten milliliters of peripheral blood were drawn from each donor into EDTA-treated Vacutainer tubes. Ficoll-Paque density-gradient centrifugation was used to isolate PBMCs, with at least 7 million per sample. Trizol reagent was used to extract total RNA from PBMCs, with at least 5.5 micrograms per sample. For every donor, flow cytometry on a PBMC aliquot measured the percentage of naive CD45RAhigh/CD27high T cells.

The source of this sequence is a woman aged 30 to 39 in good health. The sequence links TRBV10-3 to TRBJ2-1, with TRBD2 tentatively as D gene (5 bases match). Sequences were obtained from blood. For the CDR3, the sequence is CAISETRSGEQLF. Here is the DNA: TGTGCCATCAGTGAAACTAGAAGTGGTGAGCAGCTCTTC.